This T cell receptor (beta chain) was sequenced during a study of shared clonotypes between healthy human individuals. The protocol was immunoSEQ multiplex PCR, while the TCRdb copy is restricted to in-frame clones and leaves out a portion. The sample holds about 590,000 clones, around 95% seen once. Naive CD8 cells, CD45RO-negative and positively selected for CCR7, excluded terminally differentiated effector memory CD45RA+ cells. Germline CDR1 and CDR2: PRHDT and FYEKMQ (reference sequence). Trimming removed 3 bases from V and 3 bases from J, with 9 bases in between. There are 13 residues in the CDR3.

The sequence came from a woman under 40 in good health. This chain connects TRBV13 to TRBJ2-7; no clear D gene. Sequenced input: naive CD8+ T cells sorted from blood. The CDR3 here is CASSFGIDYEQYF. The CDR3 region has the DNA TGTGCCAGCAGCTTTGGAATAGACTACGAGCAGTACTTC.